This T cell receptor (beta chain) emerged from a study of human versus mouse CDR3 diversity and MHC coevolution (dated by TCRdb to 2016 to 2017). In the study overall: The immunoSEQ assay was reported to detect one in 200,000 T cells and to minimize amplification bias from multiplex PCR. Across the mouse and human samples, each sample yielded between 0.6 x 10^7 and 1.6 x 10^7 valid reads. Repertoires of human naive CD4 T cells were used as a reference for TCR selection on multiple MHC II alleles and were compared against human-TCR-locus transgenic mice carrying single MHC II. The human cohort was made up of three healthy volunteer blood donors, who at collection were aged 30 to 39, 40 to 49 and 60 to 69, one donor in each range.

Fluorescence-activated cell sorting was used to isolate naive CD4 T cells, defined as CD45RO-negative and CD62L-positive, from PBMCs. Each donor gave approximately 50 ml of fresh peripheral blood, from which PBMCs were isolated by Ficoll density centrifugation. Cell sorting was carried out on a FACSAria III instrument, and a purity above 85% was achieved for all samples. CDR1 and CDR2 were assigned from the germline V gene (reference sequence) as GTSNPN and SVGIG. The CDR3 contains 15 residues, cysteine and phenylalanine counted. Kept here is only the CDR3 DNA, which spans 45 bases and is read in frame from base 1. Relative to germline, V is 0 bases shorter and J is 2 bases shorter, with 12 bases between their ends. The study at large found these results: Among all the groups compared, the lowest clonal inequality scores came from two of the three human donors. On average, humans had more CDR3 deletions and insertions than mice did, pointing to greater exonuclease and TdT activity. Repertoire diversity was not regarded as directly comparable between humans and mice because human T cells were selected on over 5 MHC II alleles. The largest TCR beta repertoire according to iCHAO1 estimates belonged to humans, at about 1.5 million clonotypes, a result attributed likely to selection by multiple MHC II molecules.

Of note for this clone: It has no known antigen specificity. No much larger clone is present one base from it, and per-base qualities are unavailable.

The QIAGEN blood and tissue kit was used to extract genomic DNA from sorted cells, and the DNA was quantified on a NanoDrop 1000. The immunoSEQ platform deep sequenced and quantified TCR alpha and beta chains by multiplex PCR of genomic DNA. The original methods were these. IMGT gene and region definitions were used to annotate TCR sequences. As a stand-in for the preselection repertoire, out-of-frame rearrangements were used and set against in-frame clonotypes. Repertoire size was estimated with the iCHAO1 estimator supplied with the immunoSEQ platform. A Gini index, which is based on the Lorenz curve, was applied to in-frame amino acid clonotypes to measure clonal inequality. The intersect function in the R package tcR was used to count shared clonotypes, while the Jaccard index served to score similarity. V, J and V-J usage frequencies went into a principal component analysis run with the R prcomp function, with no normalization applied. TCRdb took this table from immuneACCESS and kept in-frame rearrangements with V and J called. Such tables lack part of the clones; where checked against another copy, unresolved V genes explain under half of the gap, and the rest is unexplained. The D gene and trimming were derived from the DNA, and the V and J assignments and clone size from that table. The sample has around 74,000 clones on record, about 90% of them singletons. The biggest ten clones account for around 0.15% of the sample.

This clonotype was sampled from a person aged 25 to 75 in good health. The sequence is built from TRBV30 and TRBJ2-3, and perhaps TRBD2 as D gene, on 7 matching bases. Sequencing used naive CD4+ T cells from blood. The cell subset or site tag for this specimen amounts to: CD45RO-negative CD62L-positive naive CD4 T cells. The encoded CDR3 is CAWSVGGGSTDTQYF. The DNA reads TGTGCCTGGAGTGTAGGGGGGGGGTCCACAGATACGCAGTATTTT.